The sequence of this T cell receptor beta chain was determined in a study of shared clonotypes between healthy human individuals (dated by TCRdb to about 2020). Concerning the study at large: The cohort included three men and two women between 18 and 49 years of age. To estimate repertoire size and how much clonotypes are shared between individuals, the study performed deep sequencing of blood TCR repertoires from roughly five healthy adults. Different laboratories and diverse techniques were used to prepare libraries and sequence TCR repertoires, to increase sequencing depth and limit assay-specific biases. Each donor's leukapheresis produced roughly between roughly 0.85 and 10 billion PBMCs. For each donor, CD4 naive and CD4 memory were each given three plates, CD8 naive was given two plates, and CD8 memory was given one plate. What the authors observed across the whole study: Based on pairwise subsampling, the degree of clonotype sharing among donors was expected to be affected by sequencing depth. Compared with non-shared clonotypes, the clonotypes found in all four sorted-subset donors had higher generation probabilities. Across a handful of donors, about 4.5% of naive CD4, around 3.3% of naive CD8, about 2.3% of memory CD4, and 0.3% to 0.45% of memory CD8 clonotypes were shared. Because the study included a small number of donors, the genetic and exposure-history diversity represented was limited. Only blood was sampled, and tissue TCR repertoires likely differ from those in blood. Rarefaction of sorted-subset datasets indicated incomplete sequencing despite the large sequencing depth. Larger estimated clonotype richness was generally found for naive subsets than for memory subsets.

Remarks on this clone: The clone's antigen remains unknown. Base quality data are lacking; no much larger clone is found one base away.

Sequences MGHRA (CDR1) and YSYEKL (CDR2) are obtained from the germline V gene. Trimming accounts for 4 bases at V and 7 bases at J, while the number of junction bases matched to no gene is 12. The CDR3 measures 16 amino acids from cysteine to phenylalanine. Just CDR3 DNA is preserved here, 48 bases in frame from base 1. Using the deep immunoSEQ assay, multiplex PCR amplified TCR CDR3 regions from genomic DNA. For each cell subset, the extracted genomic DNA was distributed evenly across all wells of several immunoSEQ 96-well plates, and each plate served as one replicate. For sorted subsets, each replicate PCR was loaded with 200 ng genomic DNA, equivalent to 32,000 or so T cell genomes. The purified libraries were quantified using a Qubit 3.0 fluorometer, sized with a Bioanalyzer 2100, and then quantified again using the KAPA Library Quantification kit. Every immunoSEQ 96-well plate was sequenced on a dedicated single-read 150-cycle Illumina NextSeq 550 flow cell. Regarding the original processing steps: The immunoSEQ output contained only junctional sequences without quality scores, so filtering could not match that applied to full-length reads. Sequences were annotated with PyIR, a Python wrapper for IgBLAST v1.9, and V/J genes and CDR3 were assigned using IMGT germline references. Reads were filtered out if the reads had weak V/J assignments (E-value above 1e-6), no CDR3, stop codons, out-of-frame junctions, or ambiguous translated residues. V3J clonotypes were defined as sequences sharing an identical inferred V gene, J gene, and CDR3 amino acid sequence. Percentage overlap between repertoires was computed as shared unique clonotypes divided by the size of the smaller repertoire. RTK rarefaction, the Chao1 estimator, and Recon v2.1 estimates of unobserved clonotypes were used to assess repertoire richness. Generation probabilities for all TCRbeta clonotypes obtained by the gDNA method from a handful of donors were computed using OLGA. TCRdb limited this immuneACCESS table to in-frame rearrangements with V and J called. A share of clones is missing; checked studies link under half to unresolved V genes, and the rest is unexplained. That table supplies the V and J calls and clone size; D and trimming were determined from the DNA. The table for this sample lists 2 million to 2.5 million clones; around 93% of them were counted only once. More than 1.5% of the sample comes from the top ten.

CD8 naive samples were obtained by positive selection for CCR7 among CD45RO-negative cells, yielding a CD45RA+CCR7+ population from which TemRA cells were excluded. Healthy HIV-negative adults with no recently reported acute infections or vaccinations were included as donors. All donors were Caucasian adults living in Nashville, Tennessee, USA. Blood was obtained by leukapheresis, after which PBMCs were separated by Ficoll-Histopaque density gradient centrifugation and cryopreserved in liquid nitrogen vapor phase. Analytical flow cytometry was used to check the purity and quantity of every magnetically sorted T cell population. Genomic DNA was isolated from each sorted fraction and quantified by UV absorbance on a Nanodrop 2000c.

The rearrangement joined TRBV4-1 to TRBJ2-1; a stretch of 8 junction bases matches TRBD2. This receptor was obtained from a young man in good health. Some clones in this sample may be carry-over from other donors' samples. The sample consisted of naive CD8+ T cells from PBMCs. The label giving this sample's cell subset or site can be read as: CD45RA+CCR7+. The CDR3 is CASSRAGTRIQNEQFF. The sequenced DNA: TGCGCCAGCAGCCGAGCCGGGACTAGGATCCAAAATGAGCAGTTCTTC.